A selection of T cell receptor beta chains follows, all from one sample in a study of neurological immune-mediated disorders. One entry per CDR3 protein, called by TCRdb with MiXCR from the 5' RACE reads. The table records about 70,000 distinct CDR3 sequences, more than 4.5% of them present only once. The sequenced material came from PBMCs. The source is a human donor with multiple sclerosis. The donor label of this sample is uncertain. Each CDR3 is given with its conserved first and last residue. The order of the fields is CDR3 DNA, CDR3 protein, V gene, D gene, J gene, clone size. A D gene is named only where the DNA matches it firmly. Part of the rows lack a size; the others show once, few, many or a class for expanded clones.

cdr3_nt: TGCAGTGCTAGAGAAGGGGGCGCCGGCACAGATACGCAGTATTTT
cdr3_aa: CSAREGGAGTDTQYF
v_call: TRBV20-1
d_call: TRBD1
j_call: TRBJ2-3
clone_size: many

cdr3_nt: TGCAGTGCCCAAGGACTAGCGGGGGGGCCGACCGGGGAGCTGTTTTTT
cdr3_aa: CSAQGLAGGPTGELFF
v_call: TRBV20-1
d_call: TRBD2
j_call: TRBJ2-2
clone_size: many

cdr3_nt: TGCGCCAGCAGCCAACGTCCACGGGGTTGGGAGAGCTCTGGGGCCAACGTCCTGACTTTC
cdr3_aa: CASSQRPRGWESSGANVLTF
v_call: TRBV4-1
d_call: -
j_call: TRBJ2-6
clone_size: many

cdr3_nt: TGCGCCAGCAGGTCCAGGGGTCATGACGGCTACACCTTC
cdr3_aa: CASRSRGHDGYTF
v_call: TRBV5-1
d_call: -
j_call: TRBJ1-2
clone_size: many

cdr3_nt: TGTGCCAGCAGCCAAGATCCAGGCTTGGAACAGCCCCAGCATTTT
cdr3_aa: CASSQDPGLEQPQHF
v_call: TRBV3-1
d_call: -
j_call: TRBJ1-5
clone_size: many

cdr3_nt: TGCGCCAGCAGCCTTCAACCGGGGGTTCGAGAGCAGTACTTC
cdr3_aa: CASSLQPGVREQYF
v_call: TRBV4-1
d_call: -
j_call: TRBJ2-7
clone_size: many

cdr3_nt: TGCGCCAGCAGCCCCGGGGACATTGATCAGCCCCAGCATTTT
cdr3_aa: CASSPGDIDQPQHF
v_call: TRBV5-1
d_call: -
j_call: TRBJ1-5
clone_size: many

cdr3_nt: TGTGCCAGCAGCCTACCTAGGGGGAAGTTGGACGCTAATGAAAAACTGTTTTTT
cdr3_aa: CASSLPRGKLDANEKLFF
v_call: TRBV7-2
d_call: -
j_call: TRBJ1-4
clone_size: many

cdr3_nt: TGTGCCACCAGTGGCCGGGGCGCGGTCCACAATGAGCAGTTCTTC
cdr3_aa: CATSGRGAVHNEQFF
v_call: TRBV24-1
d_call: -
j_call: TRBJ2-1
clone_size: many

cdr3_nt: TGCAGTGCTAGCTCGGGAAGCACTGAAGCTTTCTTT
cdr3_aa: CSASSGSTEAFF
v_call: TRBV20-1
d_call: -
j_call: TRBJ1-1
clone_size: many

cdr3_nt: TGTGCCAGCAGTGTCGCAGGGGGTACGTCCGCGGGAAACACCATATATTTT
cdr3_aa: CASSVAGGTSAGNTIYF
v_call: TRBV2
d_call: TRBD1
j_call: TRBJ1-3
clone_size: many

cdr3_nt: TGCGCCAGCAGCCAAGTCAGCGGGGGCTACGAGCAGTACTTC
cdr3_aa: CASSQVSGGYEQYF
v_call: TRBV4-1
d_call: TRBD2
j_call: TRBJ2-7
clone_size: many

cdr3_nt: TGCGCCAGCAGCTTGGGGGCGAGCACTAGGGAGACCCAGTACTTC
cdr3_aa: CASSLGASTRETQYF
v_call: TRBV5-1
d_call: -
j_call: TRBJ2-5
clone_size: many

cdr3_nt: TGTGCCAGCAGCTTGGTTCCAGGCTCGGCCTACGAGCAGTACTTC
cdr3_aa: CASSLVPGSAYEQYF
v_call: TRBV5-5
d_call: -
j_call: TRBJ2-7
clone_size: many

cdr3_nt: TGCGCCAGCAGCGTCCAGACGGGGAGCTCCGGGGAGCTGTTTTTT
cdr3_aa: CASSVQTGSSGELFF
v_call: TRBV5-1
d_call: -
j_call: TRBJ2-2
clone_size: many

cdr3_nt: TGCAGCGTACAGGGGTGGATGAACACCGGGGAGCTGTTTTTT
cdr3_aa: CSVQGWMNTGELFF
v_call: TRBV29-1
d_call: TRBD1
j_call: TRBJ2-2
clone_size: many

cdr3_nt: TGCAGCGTTGACAGGGACGGGGCCAACGTCCTGACTTTC
cdr3_aa: CSVDRDGANVLTF
v_call: TRBV29-1
d_call: -
j_call: TRBJ2-6
clone_size: many

cdr3_nt: TGTGCCAGCGCGCCGAACTTGAGGGATGAGCAGTTCTTC
cdr3_aa: CASAPNLRDEQFF
v_call: TRBV6-6
d_call: -
j_call: TRBJ2-1
clone_size: many

cdr3_nt: TGTGCCAGCAGCCCGGACCCCAGGACACCAGGCTCCTACGAGCAGTACTTC
cdr3_aa: CASSPDPRTPGSYEQYF
v_call: TRBV5-6
d_call: -
j_call: TRBJ2-7
clone_size: many

cdr3_nt: TGTGCCAGCAGAGTGGGGAAAGGCGACGAGCAGTACTTC
cdr3_aa: CASRVGKGDEQYF
v_call: TRBV6-5
d_call: -
j_call: TRBJ2-7
clone_size: many

cdr3_nt: TGTGCCAGCAGCTCCCAACAGGGGGGTGTTACAGATACGCAGTATTTT
cdr3_aa: CASSSQQGGVTDTQYF
v_call: TRBV7-8
d_call: TRBD1
j_call: TRBJ2-3
clone_size: many

cdr3_nt: TGTGCCAGCAGCTTGCTAGCGGGGGCCTTAGCCAAAAACATTCAGTACTTC
cdr3_aa: CASSLLAGALAKNIQYF
v_call: TRBV5-5
d_call: TRBD2
j_call: TRBJ2-4
clone_size: many

cdr3_nt: TGTGCCACCAGCAGCCTCCTAGCGGGGGGGTGGGCGTACAATGAGCAGTTCTTC
cdr3_aa: CATSSLLAGGWAYNEQFF
v_call: TRBV15
d_call: TRBD2
j_call: TRBJ2-1
clone_size: few

cdr3_nt: TGTGCCAGCAGCTTAGAGGGGGCACCCTACAATGAGCAGTTCTTC
cdr3_aa: CASSLEGAPYNEQFF
v_call: TRBV11-2
d_call: -
j_call: TRBJ2-1
clone_size: many

cdr3_nt: TGTGCCAGCAGCGAAAGGGGAGAGACCCAGTACTTC
cdr3_aa: CASSERGETQYF
v_call: TRBV27
d_call: -
j_call: TRBJ2-5
clone_size: many

cdr3_nt: TGTGCCAGCAGCCCCGTGGCGGGGGGCTACGAGCAGTACTTC
cdr3_aa: CASSPVAGGYEQYF
v_call: TRBV27
d_call: TRBD2
j_call: TRBJ2-7
clone_size: many

cdr3_nt: TGTGCCATCACGGCCAGCAATCAGCCCCAGCATTTT
cdr3_aa: CAITASNQPQHF
v_call: TRBV10-3
d_call: -
j_call: TRBJ1-5
clone_size: many

cdr3_nt: TGTGCCATCACGGCTAGTTCTAGGAATAATGAGCAGTTCTTC
cdr3_aa: CAITASSRNNEQFF
v_call: TRBV10-3
d_call: -
j_call: TRBJ2-1
clone_size: -

cdr3_nt: TGTGCCAGCAGCGGGTGGACAGCGAACAATGAGCAGTTCTTC
cdr3_aa: CASSGWTANNEQFF
v_call: TRBV9
d_call: -
j_call: TRBJ2-1
clone_size: many

cdr3_nt: TGCGCCAGCAGCGATCAGGGAGGGGAACAGCCCCAGCATTTT
cdr3_aa: CASSDQGGEQPQHF
v_call: TRBV5-1
d_call: -
j_call: TRBJ1-5
clone_size: many

cdr3_nt: TGCAGTGCTCTGAGCCTGGGGGCGCCGAATCAGCCCCAGCATTTT
cdr3_aa: CSALSLGAPNQPQHF
v_call: TRBV20-1
d_call: -
j_call: TRBJ1-5
clone_size: many

cdr3_nt: TGTGCCAGCAGTTACGGTGCGGTAAGGGACGCAGATACGCAGTATTTT
cdr3_aa: CASSYGAVRDADTQYF
v_call: TRBV6-5
d_call: -
j_call: TRBJ2-3
clone_size: -

cdr3_nt: TGTGCCAGCTTAGTCCCAGCGGGGGTTGGGACCGGGGAGCTGTTTTTT
cdr3_aa: CASLVPAGVGTGELFF
v_call: TRBV7-3
d_call: TRBD2
j_call: TRBJ2-2
clone_size: -

cdr3_nt: TGCGCCAGCAGCCGCCCCTTACGCGCCGCCGGGGAGCTGTTTTTT
cdr3_aa: CASSRPLRAAGELFF
v_call: TRBV4-1
d_call: -
j_call: TRBJ2-2
clone_size: many

cdr3_nt: TGCGCCAGCAGCTTGGGACAGGGGGGCGAGACCCAGTACTTC
cdr3_aa: CASSLGQGGETQYF
v_call: TRBV5-1
d_call: TRBD1
j_call: TRBJ2-5
clone_size: many

cdr3_nt: TGTGCCAGCAGTTTTGGGTGGAACACCGGGGAGCTGTTTTTT
cdr3_aa: CASSFGWNTGELFF
v_call: TRBV12-3/TRBV12-4
d_call: -
j_call: TRBJ2-2
clone_size: many

cdr3_nt: TGTGCCACCAGCAGAGATCTGCGGCAGCCCCAGCATTTT
cdr3_aa: CATSRDLRQPQHF
v_call: TRBV15
d_call: -
j_call: TRBJ1-5
clone_size: many

cdr3_nt: TGTGCCAGCAGAGCTACCGGGACTAGCTTGGAGACCCAGTACTTC
cdr3_aa: CASRATGTSLETQYF
v_call: TRBV3-1
d_call: TRBD2
j_call: TRBJ2-5
clone_size: many

cdr3_nt: TGCGCCAGCATGCGGGGGGTCCACAATGAGCAGTTCTTC
cdr3_aa: CASMRGVHNEQFF
v_call: TRBV10-2
d_call: TRBD2
j_call: TRBJ2-1
clone_size: many

cdr3_nt: TGTGCCAGCAGCTTGGGGGAGGCTGGCTACACCTTC
cdr3_aa: CASSLGEAGYTF
v_call: TRBV7-9
d_call: -
j_call: TRBJ1-2
clone_size: many

cdr3_nt: TGTGCCAGCAGCTCCCTAGCGGGGTCCAACACCGGGGAGCTGTTTTTT
cdr3_aa: CASSSLAGSNTGELFF
v_call: TRBV5-8
d_call: TRBD2
j_call: TRBJ2-2
clone_size: few

cdr3_nt: TGCGCCAGCAGCTTAGGTTGGAGCAGGGATACGCAGTATTTT
cdr3_aa: CASSLGWSRDTQYF
v_call: TRBV5-1
d_call: -
j_call: TRBJ2-3
clone_size: many

cdr3_nt: TGCGCCAGCACCCTGACAGGGAATATCGACGAGCAGTACTTC
cdr3_aa: CASTLTGNIDEQYF
v_call: TRBV5-1
d_call: TRBD1
j_call: TRBJ2-7
clone_size: many

cdr3_nt: TGCAGTGCTGGACCTCTAGCGGGGGGGAGGGATACGCAGTATTTT
cdr3_aa: CSAGPLAGGRDTQYF
v_call: TRBV20-1
d_call: TRBD2
j_call: TRBJ2-3
clone_size: many

cdr3_nt: TGTGCCAGCAGCTCCCGGGACCGTATAAGAGAAAAACTGTTTTTT
cdr3_aa: CASSSRDRIREKLFF
v_call: TRBV13
d_call: -
j_call: TRBJ1-4
clone_size: many

cdr3_nt: TGCAGTGCCGGACAGGACACCTACAATGAGCAGTTCTTC
cdr3_aa: CSAGQDTYNEQFF
v_call: TRBV20-1
d_call: TRBD1
j_call: TRBJ2-1
clone_size: many

cdr3_nt: TGTGCCAGCAAGTGGGATCGGACTGAAGCTTTCTTT
cdr3_aa: CASKWDRTEAFF
v_call: TRBV6-6
d_call: -
j_call: TRBJ1-1
clone_size: many

cdr3_nt: TGTGCCAGCAGCTTCGGAGGGACGGGTGAGCAGTACTTC
cdr3_aa: CASSFGGTGEQYF
v_call: TRBV7-3
d_call: -
j_call: TRBJ2-7
clone_size: many

cdr3_nt: TGCGCCAGCAGCCCCGGGACTAGCGGGGGGGCCGCAGATACGCAGTATTTT
cdr3_aa: CASSPGTSGGAADTQYF
v_call: TRBV5-1
d_call: TRBD2
j_call: TRBJ2-3
clone_size: many

cdr3_nt: TGTGCCACCTCCCGGGTGGCGGGGGACAATGAGCAGTTCTTC
cdr3_aa: CATSRVAGDNEQFF
v_call: TRBV2
d_call: TRBD2
j_call: TRBJ2-1
clone_size: many

cdr3_nt: TGTGCCAGCAGCGCCGGAGCCTACGAGCAGTACTTC
cdr3_aa: CASSAGAYEQYF
v_call: TRBV7-8
d_call: -
j_call: TRBJ2-7
clone_size: many

cdr3_nt: TGTGCCAGCAGCCCGTCGGGAAGGGGGGGAGATCAGCCCCAGCATTTT
cdr3_aa: CASSPSGRGGDQPQHF
v_call: TRBV3-1
d_call: -
j_call: TRBJ1-5
clone_size: many

cdr3_nt: TGTGCCAGCAGCCAAGGCCGGATAGGGGGCAGGAGCTACACCTTC
cdr3_aa: CASSQGRIGGRSYTF
v_call: TRBV3-1
d_call: TRBD1
j_call: TRBJ1-2
clone_size: many